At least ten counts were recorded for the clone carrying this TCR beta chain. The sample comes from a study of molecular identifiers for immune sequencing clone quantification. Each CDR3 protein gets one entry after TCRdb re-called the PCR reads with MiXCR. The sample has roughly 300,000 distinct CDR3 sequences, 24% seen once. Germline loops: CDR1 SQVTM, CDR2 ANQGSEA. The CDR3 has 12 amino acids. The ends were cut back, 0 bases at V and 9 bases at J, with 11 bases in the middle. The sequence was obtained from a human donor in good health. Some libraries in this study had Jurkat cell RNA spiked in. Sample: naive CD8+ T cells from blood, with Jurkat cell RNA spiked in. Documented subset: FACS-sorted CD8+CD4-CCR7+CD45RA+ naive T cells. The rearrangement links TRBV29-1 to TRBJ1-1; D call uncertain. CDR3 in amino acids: CSVEDEVGKAFF. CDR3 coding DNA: TGCAGCGTTGAAGATGAGGTGGGGAAAGCTTTCTTT.